Presented here are 9 T cell receptor beta chains from one specimen sequenced in a study of shared clonotypes between healthy human individuals. Method: immunoSEQ multiplex PCR; TCRdb's copy keeps in-frame clones and lacks some. The profile shows 2 million to 2.5 million clones, about 94% of them singletons. The specimen was naive CD4+ T cells sorted from blood. Subset noted: CD45RA+ positively selected. The source is a man between 18 and 29 years old in good health.

The gene calls are TRBV4-2 and TRBJ1-2; D is uncertain. The CDR3 contains 15 residues. Germline V gives CDR1 LGHNA, CDR2 YNFKEQ. Trimming removed 3 bases at V and 5 bases at J, with 16 bases between. DNA of the CDR3: TGTGCCAGCAGCCATTCCCGGGGAACAGTTTATGGCTACACCTTC. It translates to CASSHSRGTVYGYTF.

The chain combines TRBV11-2 with TRBJ1-6; no definite D call. Between the trimmed V and J ends, which lost 0 bases and 8 bases, there was a span of 11 bases. CDR1 SGHAT and CDR2 FQNNGV come from the germline V gene. CDR3 length: 15 amino acids. DNA of the CDR3: TGTGCCAGCAGCTTAGATCTTGGCGGTTATTCACCCCTCCACTTT. It encodes CASSLDLGGYSPLHF.

V is TRBV10-3 and J is TRBJ1-2, with 8 bases matching TRBD1. Germline V gene lookup returns CDR1 ENHRY and CDR2 SYGVKD. The CDR3 sequence is 16 residues long. The ends lost 4 bases at V and 7 bases at J; junction bases unmatched: 14. The CDR3 DNA reads TGTGCCATCAGTGCCGGGACAGGCTCGCGGGTATCTGGCTACACCTTC. Translation: CAISAGTGSRVSGYTF.

J is TRBJ1-1 and V is TRBV30, with 8 bases that match TRBD1. The germline V gene encodes CDR1 GTSNPN and CDR2 SVGIG (reference sequence). V shed 6 bases, J shed 4 bases, and the junction held 4 bases outside the gene matches. The length of the CDR3 is 12 residues. CDR3 region: CACHRGGTEAFF. CDR3 bases: TGTGCCTGCCACAGGGGGGGCACTGAAGCTTTCTTT.

The chain recombines TRBV19 with TRBJ1-2; no definite D call. This CDR3 spans 15 amino acids. Germline CDR1 and CDR2: LNHDA and SQIVND (reference sequence). The V end lost 10 bases, the J end lost 2 bases, and 20 bases lay between the germline ends. The CDR3 nucleotides read TGTGCCACTTCGGAAATCTTAGTGGGGAACTATGGCTACACCTTC. As protein: CATSEILVGNYGYTF.

The gene calls are TRBV19 and TRBJ1-4; 7 bases align to TRBD1. The CDR3 is made up of 14 amino acids. Germline trimming cut 7 bases from V and 4 bases from J; bases unmatched to any gene: 6. Germline-derived CDR1 and CDR2 are LNHDA and SQIVND (reference sequence). In DNA, the CDR3 is TGTGCCAGTAATATGGGACAGTATAATGAAAAACTGTTTTTT. It is translated as CASNMGQYNEKLFF.

J is TRBJ1-5 and V is TRBV6-1; 10 bases align to TRBD1. Germline loops: CDR1 MNHNS, CDR2 SASEGT. The CDR3 sequence is 18 residues long. V was clipped by 2 bases and J by 6 bases; unmatched bases: 13. The CDR3 DNA reads as TGTGCCAGCAGTGAACCAGGTCGACAGGGGGCGCGCGGTCAGCCCCAGCATTTT. Amino acids: CASSEPGRQGARGQPQHF.

This chain uses TRBV5-6 with TRBJ2-7; no firm D call. Germline V CDR1 and CDR2: SGHDT, YYEEEE. This CDR3 is built from 11 residues. Deletions cut 3 bases from V and 5 bases from J, with 6 bases between. The CDR3 spells CASSYAHEQYF. CDR3 coding DNA: TGTGCCAGCAGCTACGCCCACGAGCAGTACTTC.

V is TRBV19 and J is TRBJ2-6; 8 bases align to TRBD2. V lost 6 bases and J lost 2; bases outside the gene matches: 6. Germline CDR1 LNHDA, CDR2 SQIVND (reference sequence). The CDR3 contains 16 residues. The CDR3 region is CASSPAAGAGANVLTF. The CDR3 region has the DNA TGTGCCAGTAGCCCGGCAGCGGGAGCTGGGGCCAACGTCCTGACTTTC.